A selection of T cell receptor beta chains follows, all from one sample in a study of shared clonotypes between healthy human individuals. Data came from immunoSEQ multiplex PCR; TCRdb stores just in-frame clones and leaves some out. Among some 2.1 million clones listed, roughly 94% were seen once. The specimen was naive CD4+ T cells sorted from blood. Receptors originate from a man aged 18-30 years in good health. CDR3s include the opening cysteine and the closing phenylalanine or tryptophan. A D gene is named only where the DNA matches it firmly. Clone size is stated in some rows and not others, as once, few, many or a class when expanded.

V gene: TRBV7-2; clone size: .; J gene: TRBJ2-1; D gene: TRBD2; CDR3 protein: CASSLASLLAGGPGEQFF; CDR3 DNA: TGTGCCAGCAGCTTAGCGTCCCTACTAGCGGGAGGGCCCGGTGAGCAGTTCTTC
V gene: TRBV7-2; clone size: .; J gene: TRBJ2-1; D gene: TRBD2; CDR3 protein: CASSSWTSGVYNEQFF; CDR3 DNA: TGTGCCAGCAGCTCCTGGACTAGCGGGGTTTACAATGAGCAGTTCTTC
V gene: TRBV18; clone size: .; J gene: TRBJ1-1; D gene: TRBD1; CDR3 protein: CASSLLTGKGTEAFF; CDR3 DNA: TGTGCCAGCTCACTACTGACAGGGAAGGGCACTGAAGCTTTCTTT
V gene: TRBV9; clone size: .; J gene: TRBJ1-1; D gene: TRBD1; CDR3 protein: CASSVRGHTEAFF; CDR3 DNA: TGTGCCAGCAGCGTTAGGGGGCACACTGAAGCTTTCTTT
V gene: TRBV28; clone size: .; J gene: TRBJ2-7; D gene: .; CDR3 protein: CAIQRAGTYEQYF; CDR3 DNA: TGTGCCATTCAGAGGGCCGGGACGTACGAGCAGTACTTC
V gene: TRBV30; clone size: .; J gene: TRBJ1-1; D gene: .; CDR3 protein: CAWSVNENTEAFF; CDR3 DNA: TGTGCCTGGAGTGTAAACGAGAACACTGAAGCTTTCTTT
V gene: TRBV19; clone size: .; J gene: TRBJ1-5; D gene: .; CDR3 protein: CASSRGNQPQHF; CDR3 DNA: TGTGCCAGTAGTAGAGGAAATCAGCCCCAGCATTTT
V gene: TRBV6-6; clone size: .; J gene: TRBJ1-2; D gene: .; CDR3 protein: CASSPDRNFGYTF; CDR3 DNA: TGTGCCAGCAGTCCGGACAGAAACTTTGGCTACACCTTC
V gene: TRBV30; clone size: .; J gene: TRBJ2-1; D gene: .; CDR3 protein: CAWSKRGNYNEQFF; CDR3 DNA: TGTGCCTGGTCGAAAAGGGGCAACTACAATGAGCAGTTCTTC
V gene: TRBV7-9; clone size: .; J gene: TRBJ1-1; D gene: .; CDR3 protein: CASSFHGGPNTEAFF; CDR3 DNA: TGTGCCAGCAGCTTTCACGGGGGACCGAACACTGAAGCTTTCTTT
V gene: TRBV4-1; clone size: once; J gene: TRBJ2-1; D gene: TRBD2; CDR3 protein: CASSRGLAGANEQFF; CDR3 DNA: TGCGCCAGCAGCAGAGGACTAGCGGGAGCCAATGAGCAGTTCTTC
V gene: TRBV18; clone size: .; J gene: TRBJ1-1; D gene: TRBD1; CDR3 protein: CASSPTDRGAEAFF; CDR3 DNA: TGTGCCAGCTCACCAACGGACAGGGGAGCTGAAGCTTTCTTT
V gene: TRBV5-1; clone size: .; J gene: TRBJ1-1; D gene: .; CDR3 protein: CASSSGRGNTEAFF; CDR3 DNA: TGCGCCAGCAGCTCAGGAAGGGGGAACACTGAAGCTTTCTTT
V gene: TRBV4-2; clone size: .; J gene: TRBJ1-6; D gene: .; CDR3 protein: CASSQDVEGTRRGPLHF; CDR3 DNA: TGTGCCAGCAGCCAAGATGTGGAAGGGACCAGAAGGGGACCCCTCCACTTT
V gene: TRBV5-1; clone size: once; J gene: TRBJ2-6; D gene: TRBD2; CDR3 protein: CASSLVASGGHSSGANVLTF; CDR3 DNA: TGCGCCAGCAGCTTGGTAGCTAGCGGGGGTCACAGCTCTGGGGCCAACGTCCTGACTTTC
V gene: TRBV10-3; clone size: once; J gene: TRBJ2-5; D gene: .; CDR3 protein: CAIRRGSPGRKDTQYF; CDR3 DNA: TGTGCCATCAGGAGAGGGTCCCCGGGCCGCAAGGATACCCAGTACTTC
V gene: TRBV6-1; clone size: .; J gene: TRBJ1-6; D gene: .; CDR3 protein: CASSEGFPVASPLHF; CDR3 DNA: TGTGCCAGCAGTGAGGGTTTCCCCGTGGCTTCACCCCTCCACTTT
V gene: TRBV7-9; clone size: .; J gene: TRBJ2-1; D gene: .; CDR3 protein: CASSTGGPGNEQFF; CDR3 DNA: TGTGCCAGCAGCACCGGCGGGCCTGGGAATGAGCAGTTCTTC
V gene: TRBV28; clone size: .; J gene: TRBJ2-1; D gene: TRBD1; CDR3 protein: CASSLTGPSAYNEQFF; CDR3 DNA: TGTGCCAGCAGTTTGACAGGGCCATCTGCCTACAATGAGCAGTTCTTC
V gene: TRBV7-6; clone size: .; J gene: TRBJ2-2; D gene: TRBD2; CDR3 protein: CASSLAGGTTGELFF; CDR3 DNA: TGTGCCAGCAGCCTAGCGGGGGGGACCACCGGGGAGCTGTTTTTT
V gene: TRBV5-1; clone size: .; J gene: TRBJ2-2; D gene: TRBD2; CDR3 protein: CASSLALAENTGELFF; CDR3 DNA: TGCGCCAGCAGCTTGGCACTAGCGGAGAACACCGGGGAGCTGTTTTTT
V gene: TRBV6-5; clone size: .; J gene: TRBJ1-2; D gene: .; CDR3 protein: CASRPGNYGYTF; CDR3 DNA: TGTGCCAGCAGACCAGGCAACTATGGCTACACCTTC
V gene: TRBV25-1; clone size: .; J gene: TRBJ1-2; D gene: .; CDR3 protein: CASSGSLGFGYTF; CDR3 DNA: TGTGCCAGCAGTGGAAGTCTTGGCTTTGGCTACACCTTC
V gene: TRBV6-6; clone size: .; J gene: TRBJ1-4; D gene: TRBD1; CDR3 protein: CASSLGDRGANEKLFF; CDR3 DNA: TGTGCCAGCAGTTTAGGGGACAGGGGAGCTAATGAAAAACTGTTTTTT
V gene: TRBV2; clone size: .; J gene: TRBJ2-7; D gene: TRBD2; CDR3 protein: CASRPPGGRAYEQYF; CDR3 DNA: TGTGCCAGCAGGCCCCCTGGCGGGAGGGCCTACGAGCAGTACTTC
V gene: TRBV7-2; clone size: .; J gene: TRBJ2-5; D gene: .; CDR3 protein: CASSYQGGTQYF; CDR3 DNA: TGTGCCAGCAGCTACCAAGGGGGGACCCAGTACTTC
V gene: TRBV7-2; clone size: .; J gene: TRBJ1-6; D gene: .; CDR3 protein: CASSLKGTNSPLHF; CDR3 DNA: TGTGCCAGCAGCTTAAAGGGGACAAATTCACCCCTCCACTTT